The 25 T cell receptor beta chains below all came from one sample that was sequenced in a study of shared T cell receptors in the human thymus. The method was immunoSEQ multiplex PCR; TCRdb's version includes in-frame clones alone and lacks a portion of them. The data contain hundreds of thousands of clones, approximately 87% of them singletons. A further study also used this sample, focusing on human thymus T cells.

The sequencing sample was made of thymocytes. Receptors originate from a boy younger than two with a congenital heart defect.

Comment on this clone: Within the sample, other DNA sequences also encode this same CDR3. This chain connects TRBV4-3 to TRBJ2-3; 9 bases agree with TRBD2. This CDR3 is 14 amino acids long. With 6 bases clipped from V and 3 bases from J, the junction kept 4 bases outside the gene matches. The germline gives CDR1 LGHNA, CDR2 YSLEER. In nucleotides, the CDR3 is TGCGCCAGCAGTCGGCGGGGGGGGACAGATACGCAGTATTTT. It yields the protein CASSRRGGTDTQYF.

The chain uses TRBV18 and TRBJ1-2; D not certain. Trimming stripped 5 bases from V and 3 bases from J, with 13 bases between. The CDR3 runs to 14 residues. The germline gives CDR1 KGHSH, CDR2 LQKENI. DNA of the CDR3: TGTGCCAGCTCAAAGATCGACGGAGACTATGGCTACACCTTC. Amino acids: CASSKIDGDYGYTF.

CDR3 protein: CASSETSRSSYEQYF. In nucleotides, the CDR3 is TGTGCCAGCAGTGAGACTAGCCGAAGCTCCTACGAGCAGTACTTC. The chain combines TRBV2 with TRBJ2-7; TRBD2 matches 7 bases. In germline, CDR1 is SNHLY, CDR2 FYNNEI. V dropped 3 bases and J dropped 0; count of bases not matched to a gene: 5. This CDR3 has 15 residues.

The V call is TRBV9, the J call TRBJ2-3; 9 bases line up with TRBD2. CDR3 length equals 16 residues. J lost 3 bases, V lost 0 bases, and 5 bases had no gene match. From germline, CDR1 is SGDLS and CDR2 YYNGEE. Written as DNA, the CDR3 is TGTGCCAGCAGCGTAGCTGCGGCGGGAGGGACAGATACGCAGTATTTT. Its protein product is CASSVAAAGGTDTQYF.

The chain joins TRBV9 to TRBJ2-5; TRBD2 matches at 16 bases. The CDR3 consists of 17 residues. The germline gives CDR1 SGDLS, CDR2 YYNGEE. V gave up 3 bases and J gave up 3 bases; unmatched junction bases: 5. The CDR3 DNA follows: TGTGCCAGCAGCGGAGGTGGGACTAGCGGGAGGGAAGAGACCCAGTACTTC. It codes for CASSGGGTSGREETQYF.

J is TRBJ1-2 and V is TRBV9; possibly TRBD1 for D (5 bases). V gave up 1 base and J gave up 4 bases, with 14 bases separating them. CDR1 is SGDLS, CDR2 YYNGEE, per germline. CDR3 length: 15 amino acids. This CDR3 is CASSVHKGSAYGYTF. CDR3 DNA sequence: TGTGCCAGCAGCGTACACAAGGGGTCAGCCTATGGCTACACCTTC.

The gene calls are TRBV7-8 and TRBJ2-5; D is possibly TRBD2 (6 bases). The tail of the sequence fits TRBJ2-7 better, so the J call may be wrong. CDR3 length: 15 amino acids. CDR1 SGHVS and CDR2 FQNEAQ come from the germline V gene. The CDR3 DNA sequence: TGTGCCAGCAGCTCTTCGACTAGTCGGGGGTACGAGCAGTACTTC. Encoded protein: CASSSSTSRGYEQYF.

The chain joins TRBV7-2 to TRBJ1-2, with D unresolved. V gave up 1 base and J gave up 2 bases, with 8 bases separating them. Germline V CDR1 and CDR2: SGHTA, FQGNSA. The CDR3 runs 14 residues. CDR3: CASSLERANYGYTF. The CDR3 nucleotides are TGTGCCAGCAGCTTAGAGAGGGCAAACTATGGCTACACCTTC.

V is TRBV5-4 and J is TRBJ2-4; possibly TRBD2 for D (5 bases). V dropped 4 bases and J dropped 5 bases, with 10 bases sitting between them. The CDR3 has 13 amino acids. CDR1 is SGHNT, CDR2 YYREEE, per germline (reference sequence). The CDR3 region has the DNA TGTGCCAGCAGCCAAACCGGGGAAAACATTCAGTACTTC. The encoded protein is CASSQTGENIQYF.

This CDR3 is CASSQPWREGRGNEQFF. CDR3 DNA sequence: TGCGCCAGCAGCCAGCCTTGGCGGGAGGGCCGAGGCAATGAGCAGTTCTTC. The chain links TRBV4-1 to TRBJ2-1; 9 bases match TRBD2. The CDR3 consists of 17 residues. After removal of 3 bases from V and 6 bases from J, the junction contained 12 bases not matched to a gene. CDR1 MGHRA and CDR2 YSYEKL come from the germline V gene.

This chain joins TRBV18 and TRBJ2-2; tentative D call: TRBD1 (6 bases). Germline CDR1 and CDR2: KGHSH and LQKENI. The CDR3 is made up of 15 amino acids. V lost 2 bases and J 4 bases, leaving 11 bases between the germline ends. The CDR3 protein is CASSPGDKPTGELFF. Written as DNA, the CDR3 is TGTGCCAGCTCACCAGGGGACAAACCCACCGGGGAGCTGTTTTTT.

The V and J genes are TRBV2 and TRBJ2-7; TRBD2 agrees at 10 bases. The CDR3 runs 21 residues. The germline gives CDR1 SNHLY, CDR2 FYNNEI. After removal of 6 bases from V and 1 base from J, the junction contained 24 bases not matched to a gene. The CDR3 nucleotides read TGTGCCAGCAGATGGGGGAGTGAAGTTGGGCTAGCGGGAGTGTGGTCCTACGAGCAGTACTTC. Its protein product is CASRWGSEVGLAGVWSYEQYF.

This sequence joins TRBV6-1 and TRBJ1-4, with 7 bases identical to TRBD1. The ends lost 1 base at V and 7 bases at J; junction bases unmatched: 9. Germline CDR1 is MNHNS and CDR2 is SASEGT. The length of the CDR3 is 16 residues. CDR3 protein: CASSEVGVQGSEKLFF. The CDR3 DNA sequence: TGTGCCAGCAGTGAAGTAGGGGTACAGGGGTCTGAAAAACTGTTTTTT.

This chain links TRBV7-2 with TRBJ2-1, with 8 bases matching TRBD2. V shed 1 base, J shed 7 bases, and the junction held 6 bases outside the gene matches. This CDR3 has 15 residues. CDR1 is SGHTA and CDR2 is FQGNSA in the germline V gene. In DNA, the CDR3 is TGTGCCAGCAGCTTAGACGTCGGCGGGGGGAATGAGCAGTTCTTC. Residues: CASSLDVGGGNEQFF.

The rearrangement uses TRBV25-1 and TRBJ2-1, with 11 nucleotides matching TRBD2. Germline V gives CDR1 MGHDK, CDR2 SYGVNS. V gave up 3 bases and J gave up 3 bases; unmatched junction bases: 4. The CDR3 spans 16 residues. The CDR3 reads CASSDPGLADYNEQFF. In DNA, the CDR3 is TGTGCCAGCAGTGACCCGGGACTAGCGGACTACAATGAGCAGTTCTTC.

This chain joins TRBV7-2 and TRBJ2-1; 8 positions match TRBD2. The CDR3 is 14 residues long. The junction had 3 bases not matched to a gene; V was cut back by 1 base and J by 7 bases. Germline V gene sequence: CDR1 SGHTA, CDR2 FQGNSA. CDR3 in DNA: TGTGCCAGCAGCTTAGGGCTAGCGGGTAATGAGCAGTTCTTC. It translates to CASSLGLAGNEQFF.

The rearrangement uses TRBV4-3 and TRBJ2-6, with 10 bases aligning to TRBD2. The germline V gene encodes CDR1 LGHNA and CDR2 YSLEER. The V gene end was trimmed by 0 bases and the J gene end by 0 bases; junction bases not matched to a gene: 8. CDR3 length: 20 amino acids. This CDR3 reads CASSQDPTSGIDSGANVLTF. CDR3 DNA sequence: TGCGCCAGCAGCCAAGACCCCACTAGCGGGATAGACTCTGGGGCCAACGTCCTGACTTTC.

V usage is TRBV6-5 and J usage is TRBJ2-3; 7 positions agree with TRBD1. The CDR3 has 15 residues. CDR1 and CDR2 (germline): MNHEY, SVGAGI. The trim removed 6 bases at V and 5 bases at J, leaving 11 bases unmatched. As DNA, the CDR3 is TGTGCCAGCAGCAGGACAGGATCCAAGATAGATACGCAGTATTTT. The encoded protein is CASSRTGSKIDTQYF.

This clone was seen just once. The rearrangement uses TRBV19 and TRBJ1-5; 11 bases match TRBD1. Germline assignment: CDR1 LNHDA and CDR2 SQIVND (reference sequence). J was trimmed by 1 base and V by 4 bases; bases with no gene match: 15. This CDR3 is built from 20 residues. The CDR3 nucleotides are TGTGCCAGTAGTAAAGACATACGGGACAGGGGGATTGGAAGCAATCAGCCCCAGCATTTT. This codes for CASSKDIRDRGIGSNQPQHF.

The chain combines TRBV7-9 with TRBJ2-7; 8 bases are a match to TRBD2. Per germline, CDR1 SEHNR and CDR2 FQNEAQ (reference sequence). The CDR3 contains 13 residues. The V segment lost 4 bases and the J segment 7 bases; nucleotides outside the gene matches: 6. CDR3 residues: CASSSGLAKEQYF. CDR3 DNA sequence: TGTGCCAGCAGCTCCGGACTAGCAAAAGAGCAGTACTTC. Variable domain in full (rest from reference TRBV7-9 and TRBJ2-7): DTGVSQNPRHKITKRGQNVTFRCDPISEHNRLYWYRQTLGQGPEFLTYFQNEAQLEKSRLLSDRFSAERPKGSFSTLEIQRTEQGDSAMYLCASSSGLAKEQYFGPGTRLTVT.

This clone was observed a few times. The chain combines TRBV15 with TRBJ1-2; 9 nucleotides agree with TRBD1. V was clipped by 3 bases and J by 4 bases; unmatched bases: 6. Germline-derived CDR1 and CDR2 are LNHNV and YYDKDF (reference sequence). The CDR3 spans 15 residues. The CDR3 sequence is CATSSSGQGSYGYTF. The DNA for the CDR3 is TGTGCCACCAGCAGCTCCGGACAGGGGAGCTATGGCTACACCTTC.

This chain connects TRBV5-1 to TRBJ2-3; possibly TRBD1 for D (5 bases). Trimming cost V 4 bases and J 1 base, with 10 bases left between them. Germline CDR1 and CDR2: SGHRS and YFSETQ. CDR3 length equals 14 residues. This CDR3 reads CASSPKQGTDTQYF. In DNA, the CDR3 is TGCGCCAGCAGCCCGAAACAGGGCACAGATACGCAGTATTTT.

The chain couples TRBV19 to TRBJ2-3, with TRBD2 matching over 15 bases. CDR1 is LNHDA and CDR2 is SQIVND in the germline V gene (reference sequence). CDR3 length equals 15 residues. With V trimmed by 6 bases and J by 9 bases, 7 bases remained unmatched. DNA for the CDR3: TGTGCCAGTAGCCCGGGACTAGCGGGAGGAAGGACGCAGTATTTT. Translating gives CASSPGLAGGRTQYF.

This sequence joins TRBV7-9 and TRBJ1-1; possible D gene TRBD1, 5 bases. V was trimmed by 2 bases and J by 5 bases, leaving 18 bases between them. Germline CDR1 is SEHNR and CDR2 is FQNEAQ (reference sequence). The CDR3 is 16 residues long. In DNA, the CDR3 is TGTGCCAGCAGCTTACTAAGGAGTCGGGGGGTGACTGAAGCTTTCTTT. Its protein product is CASSLLRSRGVTEAFF.

V is TRBV6-1 and J is TRBJ1-1, with D perhaps TRBD1 (6 bases). Trimming pared 2 bases from V and 3 bases from J, leaving 13 bases between. Germline CDR1 and CDR2: MNHNS and SASEGT. The CDR3 runs 15 residues. The CDR3 DNA reads TGTGCCAGCAGTGAATTTGGGGGGGCACACACTGAAGCTTTCTTT. Translated, it gives CASSEFGGAHTEAFF.